Here is one TCR beta chain with its context. TCRdb used MiXCR to reprocess the 5' RACE reads, holding one entry per CDR3 protein. In the table there are 25,000 to 30,000 distinct CDR3 sequences, less than 10% of which are singletons. These data are taken from a study of early T cells in non-severe SARS-CoV-2 infection. Germline CDR1 and CDR2: SGHAT and FQNNGV. The CDR3 runs 13 residues. V lost 3 bases and J lost 8, with 13 bases in between. The rearrangement links TRBV11-2 to TRBJ1-1; D is undetermined. This clonotype was obtained from an adult who was a healthcare worker with PCR-confirmed SARS-CoV-2 infection or an uninfected control (not recorded which). Sequencing was done on a sample of whole blood. The CDR3 DNA is TGTGCCAGCAGCTTGTATCTGTTGGGGGAAGCTTTCTTT. Encoded protein: CASSLYLLGEAFF.